These 20 T cell receptor beta chains share one sample of origin, sequenced in a study of T cells in Graves' hyperthyroidism and ophthalmopathy. Amplification yielded TCR beta CDR3 regions, with RNA transcripts as the source. With the HTBI primer set, the TCR CDR3 went through a first round of RT-PCR. Each CDR3 protein gets one entry after TCRdb re-called the multiplex PCR reads with MiXCR. The profile shows fewer than 700,000 distinct CDR3 sequences, 15% to 20% of them singletons. Sequencing was done on a sample of blood. All receptors derive from a woman younger than 35 with Graves' ophthalmopathy.

The V and J genes are TRBV25-1 and TRBJ2-3; TRBD2 agrees at 8 bases. V shed 5 bases, J shed 2 bases, and the junction held 12 bases outside the gene matches. Germline lookup yields CDR1 MGHDK and CDR2 SYGVNS. CDR3 size: 17 residues. The CDR3: CASSPRGSGSATDTQYF. Written as DNA, the CDR3 is TGTGCCAGCAGTCCCCGGGGAAGCGGGAGCGCCACAGATACGCAGTATTTT. The full variable domain, with the rest looked up from reference TRBV25-1 and TRBJ2-3, is EADIYQTPRYLVIGTGKKITLECSQTMGHDKMYWYQQDPGMELHLIHYSYGVNSTEKGDLSSESTVSRIRTEHFPLTLESARPSHTSQYLCASSPRGSGSATDTQYFGPGTRLTVL.

The chain joins TRBV9 to TRBJ2-1; 16 bases agree with TRBD2. With V trimmed by 3 bases and J by 7 bases, 10 bases remained unmatched. The CDR3 has 18 residues. CDR1 and CDR2 from the germline V gene are SGDLS and YYNGEE. The DNA for the CDR3 is TGTGCCAGCAGCGGTCTGGGACTAGCGGGGGGGCCGGGGAATGAGCAGTTCTTC. This codes for CASSGLGLAGGPGNEQFF.

This clonotype has ten or more counts. V and J are TRBV9 and TRBJ2-1, with TRBD1 matching over 7 bases. Germline assignment: CDR1 SGDLS and CDR2 YYNGEE. The CDR3 has 13 amino acids. The junction had 1 base not matched to a gene; V was cut back by 2 bases and J by 5 bases. CDR3 amino acids: CASSVGTDNEQFF. In DNA, the CDR3 is TGTGCCAGCAGCGTGGGGACAGACAATGAGCAGTTCTTC. Full variable domain (rest looked up from reference TRBV9 and TRBJ2-1): DSGVTQTPKHLITATGQRVTLRCSPRSGDLSVYWYQQSLDQGLQFLIQYYNGEERAKGNILERFSAQQFPDLHSELNLSSLELGDSALYFCASSVGTDNEQFFGPGTRLTVL.

This clonotype was counted many times. This chain joins TRBV30 and TRBJ1-2; D possibly corresponds to TRBD1 (6 bases). V dropped 3 bases and J dropped 1 base, with 12 bases sitting between them. Germline V CDR1 and CDR2: GTSNPN, SVGIG (reference sequence). The CDR3 covers 14 residues. CDR3: CAWRRGGGNYGYTF. In DNA form, the CDR3 reads TGTGCCTGGAGAAGAGGGGGTGGTAACTATGGCTACACCTTC.

This chain joins TRBV12-3 or TRBV12-4 and TRBJ1-6; TRBD1 matches 8 bases. The CDR3 spans 17 residues. V lost 2 bases and J lost 0; bases outside the gene matches: 3. The CDR3 sequence is CASSLYGTGSYNSPLHF. The DNA of the CDR3 is TGTGCCAGCAGTTTATACGGGACAGGCTCCTATAATTCACCCCTCCACTTT.

The table lists this clonotype with a few counts. The rearrangement uses TRBV6-1 and TRBJ1-2; 8 positions match TRBD1. This CDR3 comprises 16 residues. Germline V gene sequence: CDR1 MNHNS, CDR2 SASEGT. The junction had 13 bases not matched to a gene; V was cut back by 6 bases and J by 4 bases. CDR3 sequence (DNA): TGTGCCAGCAGCCTGACAGGGGAAGGGTATGCCTATGGCTACACCTTC. It translates to CASSLTGEGYAYGYTF.

At least ten counts were recorded for this clonotype. DNA of the CDR3: TGCGCCAGCAGCTTGGCAACTAGCGGGACCGAGCAGTTCTTC. Amino acid sequence: CASSLATSGTEQFF. The chain carries TRBV5-1 and TRBJ2-1, with TRBD2 identical over 10 bases. This CDR3 spans 14 amino acids. V was clipped by 0 bases and J by 10 bases; unmatched bases: 4. CDR1 is SGHRS and CDR2 is YFSETQ in the germline V gene.

In its sample, this clonotype was seen many times. The chain couples TRBV3-1 to TRBJ2-5; D remains unclear. Germline V gene data show CDR1 as LGHDT and CDR2 as YNNKEL (reference sequence). Between the trimmed V and J ends, which lost 0 bases and 4 bases, there was a span of 9 bases. The CDR3 spans 14 residues. Written as DNA, the CDR3 is TGTGCCAGCAGCCAAGATATAGCACGAGAGACCCAGTACTTC. It is translated as CASSQDIARETQYF.

A few counts support this clonotype. The chain uses TRBV20-1 and TRBJ1-4, with D possibly TRBD1 on 6 matching bases. The V and J ends lost 5 bases and 8 bases respectively, with 15 bases between them. CDR1 is DFQATT, CDR2 SNEGSKA, per germline (reference sequence). This CDR3 has 13 residues. CDR3 sequence reads: CSAQRGVGEKLFF. CDR3 in DNA: TGCAGTGCTCAGAGGGGGGTAGGGGAAAAACTGTTTTTT.

The chain couples TRBV12-3 or TRBV12-4 to TRBJ1-3; D might be TRBD1 (6 bases). This CDR3 comprises 16 residues. Trimming pared 7 bases from V and 0 bases from J, leaving 16 bases between. The CDR3 loop reads CASTTSGETSGNTIYF. The CDR3 DNA sequence: TGTGCCAGCACCACTTCAGGGGAGACCTCTGGAAACACCATATATTTT.

The table lists this clonotype with a few counts. The genes are TRBV27 and TRBJ2-2, with D possibly being TRBD2 (6 bases). The CDR3 covers 16 residues. Trimming cost V 2 bases and J 5 bases, with 15 bases left between them. Germline V gene sequence: CDR1 MNHEY, CDR2 SMNVEV (reference sequence). The CDR3 is CASSLAGRVVTGELFF. DNA for the CDR3: TGTGCCAGCAGTTTAGCGGGAAGAGTGGTGACCGGGGAGCTGTTTTTT.

This clonotype was recorded at least ten times. J is TRBJ2-7 and V is TRBV10-3; 7 bases are shared with TRBD1. The CDR3 is made up of 17 amino acids. Trimming cost V 6 bases and J 2 bases; bases outside gene matches: 16. Germline V gene lookup returns CDR1 ENHRY and CDR2 SYGVKD. The CDR3: CAISPTGRAPSPYEQYF. CDR3 bases: TGTGCCATCAGCCCGACAGGGAGAGCCCCGTCCCCCTACGAGCAGTACTTC.

This clonotype was found a few times. The chain recombines TRBV11-2 with TRBJ1-4; 8 nucleotides align to TRBD1. V shed 5 bases, J shed 7 bases, and the junction held 6 bases outside the gene matches. The length of the CDR3 is 14 residues. Germline lookup yields CDR1 SGHAT and CDR2 FQNNGV. The CDR3 sequence is CASSPQGAPEKLFF. Written as DNA, the CDR3 is TGTGCCAGCAGCCCGCAGGGGGCTCCTGAAAAACTGTTTTTT.

This clonotype was observed at least ten times. The rearrangement joins TRBV28 to TRBJ2-1; no reliable D call. V lost 4 bases and J 8 bases, leaving 12 bases between the germline ends. Germline V gene data show CDR1 as MDHEN and CDR2 as SYDVKM. The CDR3 sequence is 13 residues long. CDR3 protein: CASSSLAIYEQFF. The CDR3 bases are TGTGCCAGCAGTTCCTTAGCAATCTATGAGCAGTTCTTC.

V and J are TRBV10-2 and TRBJ1-1, with 11 bases aligning to TRBD1. CDR3 length: 16 amino acids. Germline CDR1 is WSHSY and CDR2 is SAAADI. The junction had 9 bases not matched to a gene; V was cut back by 2 bases and J by 7 bases. CDR3 DNA: TGCGCCAGCAGTGAGCCCCCTGGACAGGGGGCTTTTGAAGCTTTCTTT. Its protein is CASSEPPGQGAFEAFF.

The chain couples TRBV9 to TRBJ2-3; 12 nucleotides line up with TRBD2. The ends lost 4 bases at V and 2 bases at J; junction bases unmatched: 8. This CDR3 spans 17 amino acids. Germline V CDR1 and CDR2: SGDLS, YYNGEE. The CDR3 loop is CASSPSGTSGYTDTQYF. The CDR3 nucleotides read TGTGCCAGCAGCCCTTCCGGGACTAGCGGGTACACAGATACGCAGTATTTT.

The chain joins TRBV2 to TRBJ1-2, with 9 bases matching TRBD1. The CDR3 has 13 amino acids. The V and J ends lost 7 bases and 3 bases, in that order; junction bases with no gene match: 3. Germline-derived CDR1 and CDR2 are SNHLY and FYNNEI. CDR3 loop: CASNGQGYYGYTF. In DNA form, the CDR3 reads TGTGCCAGCAATGGACAGGGGTACTATGGCTACACCTTC.

This clonotype has at least ten counts. The chain couples TRBV27 to TRBJ2-2; D is possibly TRBD2 (5 bases). In germline, CDR1 is MNHEY, CDR2 SMNVEV (reference sequence). V lost 6 bases and J lost 3, with 8 bases in between. The CDR3 loop spans 13 amino acids. The CDR3 loop reads CASSRRYTGELFF. The CDR3, as DNA: TGTGCCAGCAGCCGGAGGTACACCGGGGAGCTGTTTTTT.

In this sample, this clonotype turned up a few times. In DNA form, the CDR3 reads TGCAGCGCCGGACTGGTTCTTGGTCGGACCCAGTACTTC. Protein sequence: CSAGLVLGRTQYF. This chain joins TRBV29-1 and TRBJ2-5; weak D call: TRBD2 (5 bases). V shed 7 bases and J shed 7 bases, with 19 bases lying between them. The CDR3 sequence is 13 residues long. Germline V gene sequence: CDR1 SQVTM, CDR2 ANQGSEA.

A single count supports this clonotype. The chain uses TRBV11-3 and TRBJ2-1, with TRBD2 matching over 13 bases. In germline, CDR1 is SGHNT, CDR2 YENEEA. The length of the CDR3 is 19 residues. The ends lost 2 bases at V and 1 base at J; junction bases unmatched: 8. CDR3 region: CASSLQTSGGPGSYNEQFF. CDR3 bases: TGTGCCAGCAGCTTACAGACTAGCGGGGGGCCGGGGTCCTACAATGAGCAGTTCTTC. The full variable domain, completed using reference TRBV11-3 and TRBJ2-1, is EAGVVQSPRYKIIEKKQPVAFWCNPISGHNTLYWYLQNLGQGPELLIRYENEEAVDDSQLPKDRFSAERLKGVDSTLKIQPAELGDSAVYLCASSLQTSGGPGSYNEQFFGPGTRLTVL.